The 22 T cell receptor beta chains presented below share a single source sample, sequenced in a study of molecular identifiers for immune sequencing clone quantification. A single record per CDR3 protein comes from TCRdb applying MiXCR to the PCR reads. The sample lists 300,000 to 400,000 distinct CDR3 sequences; roughly 24% were seen once. What was sequenced was naive CD8+ T cells from blood, with Jurkat cell RNA spiked in. Documented subset: FACS-sorted CD8+CD4-CCR7+CD45RA+ naive T cells. These receptors were taken from a human donor in good health. Some libraries in this study had Jurkat cell RNA spiked in.

This clonotype was found a few times. V and J are TRBV7-2 and TRBJ2-2, with D possibly TRBD1 on 6 matching bases. The length of the CDR3 is 16 residues. Trimming shortened V by 1 base and J by 4 bases, and 13 bases separated the two germline ends. Germline V gene sequence: CDR1 SGHTA, CDR2 FQGNSA. CDR3 nucleotides: TGTGCCAGCAGCTTAGAGTGGGGGCCGACCACCGGGGAGCTGTTTTTT. Its protein is CASSLEWGPTTGELFF.

This clonotype was found once. This chain joins TRBV7-9 and TRBJ2-3; 7 nucleotides agree with TRBD1. The V gene end was trimmed by 5 bases and the J gene end by 2 bases; junction bases not matched to a gene: 13. This CDR3 is built from 17 residues. CDR1 SEHNR and CDR2 FQNEAQ come from the germline V gene (reference sequence). The CDR3 loop reads CASSPPPGTEATDTQYF. DNA for the CDR3: TGTGCCAGCAGCCCACCCCCCGGGACAGAGGCCACAGATACGCAGTATTTT.

This clonotype was counted at least ten times. V and J are TRBV14 and TRBJ2-3, with D maybe TRBD2 (5 bases). In germline, CDR1 is SGHDN, CDR2 FVKESK. The V end lost 1 base, the J end lost 4 bases, and 15 bases lay between the germline ends. This CDR3 has 16 residues. CDR3 amino acids: CASSQVDMEVSDTQYF. The CDR3 DNA is TGTGCCAGCAGCCAAGTCGACATGGAGGTTTCAGATACGCAGTATTTT.

This clonotype was detected many times. J is TRBJ1-2 and V is TRBV2; tentative D call: TRBD1 (5 bases). The V end lost 10 bases, the J end lost 7 bases, and 22 bases lay between the germline ends. This CDR3 has 14 amino acids. Germline V gene lookup returns CDR1 SNHLY and CDR2 FYNNEI. CDR3 sequence reads: CATLVEGPFSGYTF. The CDR3, as DNA: TGTGCCACCCTAGTCGAGGGGCCATTCTCTGGCTACACCTTC.

With regard to this clonotype: This could be a read error, since a much larger clone is one nucleotide away. Written as DNA, the CDR3 is TGCGCCAGCAGCCGAGACAGGGCTGGAAACACCATATATTTT. Its translation is CASSRDRAGNTIYF. The rearrangement joins TRBV4-3 to TRBJ1-3; 7 nucleotides line up with TRBD1. Looked up from germline, CDR1 is LGHNA and CDR2 is YSLEER. There are 14 residues in the CDR3. After removal of 4 bases from V and 2 bases from J, the junction contained 2 bases not matched to a gene.

This clonotype was picked up many times. This chain links TRBV20-1 with TRBJ1-5; 8 bases match TRBD1. The CDR3 is 14 residues long. V lost 3 bases, J lost 4 bases, and 5 bases stayed unmatched. CDR1 is DFQATT, CDR2 SNEGSKA, per germline (reference sequence). CDR3 nucleotide sequence: TGCAGTGCTAGTCCAGGGGGCTGGAATCAGCCCCAGCATTTT. Translated: CSASPGGWNQPQHF.

A remark on this clonotype: A much more abundant neighbour one base away suggests this may be a read error. V and J are TRBV7-9 and TRBJ1-3; D unresolved. Trimming pared 4 bases from V and 0 bases from J, leaving 10 bases between. The CDR3 runs to 15 residues. In germline, CDR1 is SEHNR, CDR2 FQNEAQ (reference sequence). In DNA, the CDR3 is TGTGCCAGCAGCTCCACAGCCAACTCTGGAAACACCATATATTTT. It encodes CASSSTANSGNTIYF.

Concerning this clonotype itself: A junction boundary mismatches the germline segment, possibly from a read error. CDR3 protein: CASRPGQGHTYGHTF. CDR3 coding DNA: TGTGCCAGCAGGCCAGGACAGGGCCACACCTATGGCCACACCTTC. V is TRBV6-5 and J is TRBJ1-2; 8 nucleotides line up with TRBD1. The CDR3 spans 15 residues. Germline V gives CDR1 MNHEY, CDR2 SVGAGI.

This clonotype occurred a few times. The chain couples TRBV2 to TRBJ2-7; TRBD1 aligns across 7 bases. Germline-derived CDR1 and CDR2 are SNHLY and FYNNEI. Trimming took 3 bases from V and 2 from J; bases not matched to a gene: 10. The CDR3 contains 16 residues. This CDR3 is CASSDLYGTATYEQYF. The DNA of the CDR3 is TGTGCCAGCAGTGATTTGTACGGGACAGCCACCTACGAGCAGTACTTC.

This clonotype was picked up many times. The chain has TRBV28 and TRBJ2-7; tentatively, D is TRBD2 (5 bases). This CDR3 is built from 14 residues. Looked up from germline, CDR1 is MDHEN and CDR2 is SYDVKM. Trimming shortened V by 5 bases and J by 3 bases, and 14 bases separated the two germline ends. CDR3 DNA sequence: TGTGCCAGCAGTCACCCGGAGGCCAACTACGAGCAGTACTTC. This codes for CASSHPEANYEQYF.

This clonotype was counted at least ten times. The chain is built from TRBV4-1 and TRBJ2-7; no clear D gene. CDR1 and CDR2 from the germline V gene are MGHRA and YSYEKL. Deletions cut 0 bases from V and 3 bases from J, with 9 bases between. The CDR3 length is 14 residues. CDR3 loop: CASSQEDRLYEQYF. In DNA, the CDR3 is TGCGCCAGCAGCCAAGAGGACCGCCTCTACGAGCAGTACTTC.

Details on this clonotype: The junction does not match germline at one end; this may be a read error. This chain connects TRBV20-1 to TRBJ2-3; TRBD2 aligns across 7 bases. CDR1 and CDR2 from the germline V gene are DFQATT and SNEGSKA (reference sequence). CDR3 length equals 15 residues. This chain's CDR3 is CGASDLADHTDTQYF. Here the CDR3 DNA reads TGCGGTGCTAGTGATCTAGCGGACCACACAGATACGCAGTATTTT.

This chain links TRBV4-3 with TRBJ2-2; 9 positions match TRBD1. The germline gives CDR1 LGHNA, CDR2 YSLEER. This CDR3 comprises 16 residues. Germline trimming cut 8 bases from V and 3 bases from J; bases unmatched to any gene: 10. This CDR3 is CASQDRGLLHTGELFF. CDR3 sequence (DNA): TGCGCCAGCCAGGACAGGGGCCTTCTCCACACCGGGGAGCTGTTTTTT.

For this clonotype: Just one base apart from a much larger clone, this may be a read error. The chain carries TRBV6-1 and TRBJ2-7; D not certain. Germline values: CDR1 MNHNS, CDR2 SASEGT. The CDR3 runs to 13 residues. In DNA form, the CDR3 reads TGTGCCAGCAGTGAAACAGTAACCTACGAGCAGAACTTC. Amino acids: CASSETVTYEQNF.

This clonotype was recorded at least ten times. The V gene is TRBV29-1, the J gene TRBJ2-5; the match to TRBD2 covers 10 bases. Trimming at V came to 4 bases and at J to 2 bases, leaving 10 bases not matched to a gene. The CDR3 totals 16 residues. In germline, CDR1 is SQVTM, CDR2 ANQGSEA. The CDR3 DNA reads TGCAGCGTTGTTTTGGCTAGCGGGAGTGGGCAAGAGACCCAGTACTTC. Its translation: CSVVLASGSGQETQYF.

This clonotype was recorded only once. The junction departs from the called germline gene at one end, perhaps through a read error. The chain is built from TRBV7-8 and TRBJ2-5, with 8 bases matching TRBD1. The CDR3 has 17 amino acids. Germline CDR1 is SGHVS and CDR2 is FQNEAQ. The CDR3 DNA follows: TGTGCCCGCAGCGCGCGCCTTGGGACAGGCCCCAAAGAGACCCAGTACTTC. As protein: CARSARLGTGPKETQYF.

To note about this clonotype: This may arise from a read error, as a much more abundant clone is one base away. This rearrangement joins TRBV7-9 to TRBJ1-1, with TRBD1 matching over 8 bases. The CDR3 loop spans 15 amino acids. V was clipped by 4 bases and J by 2 bases; unmatched bases: 6. Germline values: CDR1 SEHNR, CDR2 FQNEAQ (reference sequence). The CDR3 sequence is CASSSGQGINTEAFF. The CDR3 DNA sequence: TGTGCCAGCAGCTCCGGACAGGGAATTAACACTGAAGCTTTCTTT.

The chain is built from TRBV6-5 and TRBJ1-2; the D gene is possibly TRBD1 (6 bases). Looked up from germline, CDR1 is MNHEY and CDR2 is SVGAGI. CDR3 size: 15 residues. V gave up 2 bases and J gave up 6 bases, with 16 bases separating them. The CDR3 protein is CASSYGQGLAHGYTF. The CDR3 bases are TGTGCCAGCAGTTACGGGCAGGGGCTGGCCCATGGCTACACCTTC.

There are many counts of this clonotype. The chain carries TRBV7-2 and TRBJ1-6, with D unresolved. The CDR3 totals 15 residues. V lost 3 bases and J 6 bases, leaving 12 bases between the germline ends. Germline CDR1 SGHTA, CDR2 FQGNSA. CDR3 protein: CASSLGWGVNSPLHF. The CDR3, as DNA: TGTGCCAGCAGCTTGGGGTGGGGAGTTAATTCACCCCTCCACTTT. The variable domain in full, completed from reference TRBV7-2 and TRBJ1-6, reads GAGVSQSPSNKVTEKGKDVELRCDPISGHTALYWYRQSLGQGLEFLIYFQGNSAPDKSGLPSDRFSAERTGGSVSTLTIQRTQQEDSAVYLCASSLGWGVNSPLHFGNGTRLTVT.

The gene calls are TRBV19 and TRBJ2-3; 7 bases match TRBD1. The J segment lost 6 bases and the V segment lost 1 base, leaving 7 bases of the junction unmatched. Germline V lookup: CDR1 LNHDA, CDR2 SQIVND (reference sequence). This CDR3 spans 15 amino acids. The CDR3 DNA sequence: TGTGCCAGTAGTATAGGAGGGACAGCACACGATACGCAGTATTTT. Residues: CASSIGGTAHDTQYF.

The chain joins TRBV4-1 to TRBJ1-1, with D unclear. CDR1 and CDR2 (germline): MGHRA, YSYEKL. V dropped 0 bases and J dropped 4 bases, with 12 bases sitting between them. CDR3 length: 15 residues. The CDR3 DNA reads TGCGCCAGCAGCCAAGAATTGCGGGTCGGCACTGAAGCTTTCTTT. Translation: CASSQELRVGTEAFF.

This clonotype came up many times. This rearrangement joins TRBV7-8 to TRBJ2-7, with D possibly matching TRBD1 (6 bases). Germline CDR1 is SGHVS and CDR2 is FQNEAQ. This CDR3 comprises 15 residues. Trimming shortened V by 1 base and J by 2 bases, and 12 bases separated the two germline ends. DNA for the CDR3: TGTGCCAGCAGCTTAGGGACAGCCAACGCCTACGAGCAGTACTTC. Residues: CASSLGTANAYEQYF.